This T cell receptor (beta chain) was retrieved from a study of T cells in Graves' hyperthyroidism and ophthalmopathy. Whole-study findings and limits: In validation, the model predicted ophthalmopathy. These predictions came a median about 6 months before onset. Blood also showed most of the thyroid clonotypes that were expanded above 0.001.

Many counts were recorded for this clonotype. Its antigen remains unknown. Graves' hyperthyroidism was deemed stable given no ophthalmopathy progression within 18 months. Fresh peripheral blood, 9.5 to 10 ml of it, supplied the PBMCs. Researchers amplified the TCR beta CDR3 regions from RNA transcripts. TCR CDR3 underwent first-round RT-PCR with the HTBI primer set. TCRdb reprocessed the multiplex PCR reads with MiXCR, giving one entry per CDR3 protein. The sample has some 510,000 distinct CDR3 sequences; 20% to 25% are singletons. The germline CDR1 and CDR2 sequences are GTSNPN and SVGIG (reference sequence). The CDR3 contains 11 residues. V gave up 5 bases and J gave up 6 bases; unmatched junction bases: 3.

The receptor was derived from a young man with Graves' hyperthyroidism. The chain recombines TRBV30 with TRBJ2-7, with 8 bases matching TRBD1. The sequencing input was blood. In DNA form, the CDR3 reads TGTGCCTGGGACAGGGGAGGCGAGCAGTACTTC. Translation: CAWDRGGEQYF.